One sample yielded the 7 T cell receptor beta chains listed below, sequenced in a study of blood T cell repertoires in COVID-19. Clones were read by immunoSEQ multiplex PCR, and TCRdb kept only the in-frame ones, dropping some. The table has roughly 250,000 clones, roughly 90% seen once. Sequenced input: peripheral blood. The receptors stem from a woman aged 40 to 50 who had recovered from COVID-19.

The rearrangement uses TRBV5-1 and TRBJ1-1, with TRBD1 matching 9 bases. Germline lookup yields CDR1 SGHRS and CDR2 YFSETQ. V lost 1 base and J lost 0; bases outside the gene matches: 10. The CDR3 spans 18 residues. CDR3 region: CASSLKTGTGYMNTEAFF. The CDR3 DNA reads as TGCGCCAGCAGCTTGAAGACCGGGACAGGGTACATGAACACTGAAGCTTTCTTT. Based on the CDR3 plus reference TRBV5-1 and TRBJ1-1, the full variable domain is KAGVTQTPRYLIKTRGQQVTLSCSPISGHRSVSWYQQTPGQGLQFLFEYFSETQRNKGNFPGRFSGRQFSNSRSEMNVSTLELGDSALYLCASSLKTGTGYMNTEAFFGQGTRLTVV.

The rearrangement uses TRBV18 and TRBJ1-4; no firm D call. CDR3 size: 13 residues. V lost 6 bases to trimming and J lost 8 bases, with 13 bases between them. The germline CDR1 and CDR2 sequences are KGHSH and LQKENI. CDR3 coding DNA: TGTGCCAGCTCCATCTCTAACGGGGAAAAACTGTTTTTT. Its protein product is CASSISNGEKLFF.

The J gene is TRBJ2-2, the V gene TRBV12-3 or TRBV12-4; D is unresolved. V was pared by 1 base and J by 8 bases, with 8 bases between. The CDR3 is 13 amino acids. DNA for the CDR3: TGTGCCAGCAGTTTAGTGGCTGCTGGGGAGCTGTTTTTT. Translating it yields CASSLVAAGELFF.

This clone has a single count. This chain links TRBV7-3 with TRBJ2-5; 9 bases match TRBD1. This CDR3 has 15 residues. Germline-derived CDR1 and CDR2 are SGHTA and FQGTGA. Germline trimming cut 2 bases from V and 4 bases from J; bases unmatched to any gene: 5. The CDR3 nucleotides read TGTGCCAGCAGCTTAGACGGGACAGGGCCAGAGACCCAGTACTTC. Its protein is CASSLDGTGPETQYF.

The chain uses TRBV6-5 and TRBJ1-2, with 7 bases lining up with TRBD1. Germline loops: CDR1 MNHEY, CDR2 SVGAGI. CDR3 size: 16 residues. The J segment lost 3 bases and the V segment lost 0 bases, leaving 7 bases of the junction unmatched. The DNA for the CDR3 is TGTGCCAGCAGTTACTCTACAGGGGATAGCTACTATGGCTACACCTTC. Translated, it gives CASSYSTGDSYYGYTF.

The chain carries TRBV5-1 and TRBJ2-2, with TRBD2 identical over 8 bases. Germline V gene sequence: CDR1 SGHRS, CDR2 YFSETQ. After removal of 3 bases from V and 9 bases from J, the junction contained 13 bases not matched to a gene. The CDR3 extends over 16 amino acids. The CDR3 spells CASSSAGLDQSRELFF. For the CDR3, the DNA is TGCGCCAGCAGCTCCGCGGGACTAGATCAGAGCAGGGAGCTGTTTTTT.

V is TRBV29-1 and J is TRBJ2-7; D may be TRBD2 (6 bases). Looked up from germline, CDR1 is SQVTM and CDR2 is ANQGSEA. The V end was cut by 3 bases, the J end by 4 bases, with 13 bases between. The CDR3 is made up of 13 amino acids. Written as DNA, the CDR3 is TGCAGCGTTGAGGGGGGATCACAATACGAGCAGTACTTC. Protein product: CSVEGGSQYEQYF.